This T cell receptor beta chain was obtained from a study of beta chain features in type 1 diabetes. Regarding the study as a whole: Patients with Type 1 diabetes showed moderately but significantly shorter TCRB CDR3s in all four CD4+ subsets.

Germline V gives CDR1 KGHSH, CDR2 LQKENI. CDR3 length equals 15 residues. Expressed TCRB transcripts were sequenced because the entire RNA isolate underwent reverse transcription. This table comes from immunoSEQ multiplex PCR, and its TCRdb copy is limited to in-frame clones, with some not included. The sample shows approximately 260,000 clones, around 22% of them seen only once. Points on this clone: Its antigen is unknown. At one boundary the junction diverges from the germline segment, which might be a read error.

Material for sequencing was naive CD4+ T cells from blood. This receptor was taken from a woman aged 25 to 45 with type 1 diabetes. The J gene is TRBJ1-1, the V gene TRBV18; D is possibly TRBD1 (6 bases). Written as DNA, the CDR3 is TGTGCCAGCTCGCCACTGATGCCGGGGCCAGGGGTAGCTTTCTTT. This codes for CASSPLMPGPGVAFF.